These T cell receptor beta chains were read from a single sample in a study of T cells after yellow fever vaccination. TCRdb itself ran the 5' RACE reads through MiXCR, one entry per CDR3 protein. The repertoire holds hundreds of thousands of distinct CDR3 sequences, with 9.5% to 15% as singletons. The sequences come from CD4+ T cells sorted from PBMCs, collected 15 days after the yellow fever booster vaccination. These receptors came from a man in his late teens or twenties who received the YFV17D yellow fever vaccine. Both conserved end residues are part of each CDR3. Each record gives: D gene, J gene, clone size, V gene, CDR3 protein, CDR3 DNA. The D gene is left open where the match is weak. Rows give clone size only sometimes, using once, few, many, or a class for an expanded clone.

>TRBD1|TRBJ2-7|NA|TRBV5-1
CASSSKPGQGAREQYF
TGCGCCAGCAGCTCGAAACCGGGACAGGGGGCTCGAGAGCAGTACTTC
>TRBD1|TRBJ2-7|few|TRBV2
CASSPPGQGGGEQYF
TGTGCCAGCAGTCCACCCGGACAGGGTGGGGGGGAGCAGTACTTC
>NA|TRBJ2-3|few|TRBV19
CASTAGASGTDTQYF
TGTGCCAGTACGGCGGGGGCCTCGGGCACAGATACGCAGTATTTT
>NA|TRBJ1-2|few|TRBV6-1
CASSEGGDGNFGYTF
TGTGCCAGCAGTGAAGGAGGAGATGGGAATTTTGGCTACACCTTC
>TRBD2|TRBJ2-3|few|TRBV10-3
CAISEIGRGAPRRTDTQYF
TGTGCCATCAGTGAAATAGGGCGGGGGGCACCACGTCGCACAGATACGCAGTATTTT
>TRBD1|TRBJ1-5|NA|TRBV5-1
CASSSRGGTGILSRNQPQHF
TGCGCCAGCAGCTCGAGGGGCGGGACAGGGATATTATCTCGCAATCAGCCCCAGCATTTT
>TRBD1|TRBJ1-6|many|TRBV5-1
CASSRLTGNESPLHF
TGCGCCAGCAGCCGCCTGACAGGGAACGAGTCACCCCTCCACTTT
>NA|TRBJ1-2|NA|TRBV5-1
CASSLSPAWGYTF
TGCGCCAGCAGCTTGTCCCCCGCATGGGGCTACACCTTC
>NA|TRBJ2-4|many|TRBV19
CASSTGQGFNIQYF
TGTGCCAGTAGCACAGGGCAGGGTTTCAACATTCAGTACTTC
>NA|TRBJ1-2|few|TRBV6-1
CASSEGGTGGYTF
TGTGCCAGCAGTGAAGGTGGGACGGGCGGCTACACCTTC
>NA|TRBJ1-2|few|TRBV4-3
CASSQHDYGYTF
TGCGCCAGCAGCCAACACGATTATGGCTACACCTTC
>TRBD1|TRBJ2-6|NA|TRBV6-2/TRBV6-3
CASSMGQGTFGANVLTF
TGTGCCAGCAGTATGGGACAGGGGACCTTTGGGGCCAACGTCCTGACTTTC
>NA|TRBJ2-1|NA|TRBV5-1
CASYLGVKEHNEQFF
TGCGCCAGCTATTTGGGGGTCAAGGAGCACAATGAGCAGTTCTTC
>TRBD2|TRBJ2-5|few|TRBV6-5
CASRGLAGGSQETQYF
TGTGCCAGCAGGGGACTAGCGGGGGGGTCCCAAGAGACCCAGTACTTC
>NA|TRBJ1-2|few|TRBV28
CASSFGPGGQGYTF
TGTGCCAGCAGTTTTGGGCCCGGGGGGCAGGGCTACACCTTC
>NA|TRBJ1-2|NA|TRBV27
CASSLRPGDGYTF
TGTGCCAGCAGTTTACGTCCGGGGGACGGCTACACCTTC
>NA|TRBJ1-2|NA|TRBV2
CASSLRVGYTF
TGTGCCAGCAGCCTCAGGGTTGGCTACACCTTC
>NA|TRBJ2-1|NA|TRBV5-1
CASSSQGGVSEFF
TGCGCCAGCAGTTCACAGGGAGGTGTTTCGGAGTTCTTC
>NA|TRBJ2-7|few|TRBV5-1
CASSLTAEGLEQYF
TGCGCCAGCAGCTTGACGGCAGAGGGGCTCGAGCAGTACTTC
>NA|TRBJ2-3|few|TRBV20-1
CSARDLARETDTQYF
TGCAGTGCTAGAGATCTGGCCAGGGAAACAGATACGCAGTATTTT
>TRBD1|TRBJ1-5|few|TRBV3-1
CASSQGGTVNQPQHF
TGTGCCAGCAGCCAGGGCGGGACAGTTAATCAGCCCCAGCATTTT
>NA|TRBJ2-1|many|TRBV20-1
CSAEGQFPYNEQFF
TGCAGTGCTGAAGGACAGTTTCCCTACAATGAGCAGTTCTTC
>TRBD1|TRBJ2-5|NA|TRBV2
CASSRDSKETQYF
TGTGCCAGCAGCCGGGACAGCAAAGAGACCCAGTACTTC
>NA|TRBJ2-2|NA|TRBV12-3/TRBV12-4
CASSFLEITGELFF
TGTGCCAGCAGTTTTCTGGAAATCACCGGGGAGCTGTTTTTT
>NA|TRBJ2-3|NA|TRBV29-1
CSVGLDPNPHTQYF
TGCAGCGTTGGTCTGGACCCCAATCCACATACGCAGTATTTT
>NA|TRBJ1-1|NA|TRBV10-3
CAISSDRFRFF
TGTGCCATCAGTTCCGACAGGTTTAGGTTCTTT
>NA|TRBJ1-5|NA|TRBV28
CASNRWAGEPQHF
TGTGCCAGCAACAGGTGGGCCGGGGAGCCCCAGCATTTT